This entry concerns a single T cell receptor (beta chain). What antigen it recognizes has not been identified. There are no base qualities to consult, and no much larger clone falls within one base. CDR1 and CDR2 (MGHRA, YSYEKL) derive from the germline V gene. Taken from cysteine to phenylalanine, the CDR3 has 15 residues. Just CDR3 DNA is preserved here, 45 bases in frame from base 1. V sheds 3 bases and J sheds 2 bases, leaving 11 bases between their ends. This sample is part of a study of blood T cells in healthy people across ages (dated by TCRdb to the mid-2010s). A note on the overall study: Template switching captured roughly one uniquely barcoded TCR beta cDNA molecule per two T cells in model experiments. The study measured age-related changes in TCR beta repertoire diversity using deep sequencing normalized with unique cDNA molecular identifiers. Donors were grouped into four age groups: young (average 16 years), middle-aged (39), aged (about 60) and long-lived (around 80). To avoid experimental bias, donors of different ages were randomly spread across the sequencing lanes. Using the same blood draw, the study looked at two additional independent replicas of 1 million unique cDNA reads for two donors, one aged 18 to 30 and the other aged 80 or older. Overall study results and their limits: The long-lived group showed more naive CD4+ T cells, fewer expanded clones and increased TCR diversity than the aged group, suggesting age selection. Bulk unsorted PBMC profiling prevented conclusive comparison of naive and antigen-experienced compartments. The CMV infection status of donors was not known, potentially confounding age-related changes in expanded clonotypes. Observed TCR beta diversity correlated strongly with the percentage of naive T cells measured by flow cytometry. Estimates of total diversity based on one million sequenced T cells were regarded as lower bounds and as underestimates. Observed TCR beta diversity per million T cells fell roughly linearly with age, and a significant reduction was already apparent by age about 36.

Library preparation was by 5' RACE. The listed sequencing device is Illumina HiSeq 2500. The second PCR ran for roughly 6 to 11 cycles and used a J-beta primer mix along with a sample-barcoded 5' primer. Each TCR beta cDNA molecule received a unique molecular identifier from a template-switch 5' adaptor carrying 12 random nucleotides. At least 3 million CDR3-containing paired-end reads were obtained from each sample. The Mint cDNA synthesis kit, primed by a TRBC-specific oligonucleotide, was used to synthesize first-strand cDNA from all RNA. After uracil-DNA glycosylase treatment, a first 18-cycle PCR used universal primers M1SS and BC2_uni_R on all cDNA. The paper's processing steps were these. For normalization, 1 million high-quality reads were randomly selected from each sample, with every read carrying a distinct molecular identifier. Reads sharing molecular identifiers were discarded rather than binned into consensus sequences. CDR3 identification, clonotype clustering and error correction used MiTCR with a Q25 quality threshold and the strictest error-elimination algorithm. A nonparametric unseen species model with Euler transformation was used to estimate lower-bound total TCR beta diversity. TCRdb trimmed public reads at Q25 via fastp, called clones via MiXCR and kept in-frame beta chains. Each CDR3 protein gets just one entry, which takes the most common genes and DNA from the rows behind it. What appears here as the V and J calls and clone size reflects TCRdb's work, not the paper's. This sample is represented by about 1,500,000 distinct CDR3 sequences; roughly 45% of them were singletons. The ten largest clones represent roughly 7.9% of the sample.

The donors were roughly 39 Caucasian individuals from Russia, aged roughly 6 to 90 years, who were systemically healthy. Each donor gave around 9.9 milliliters of peripheral blood, collected into EDTA-treated Vacutainer tubes. PBMCs were isolated by Ficoll-Paque density-gradient centrifugation, with at least 6 million obtained per sample. Trizol reagent was used to extract total RNA from the PBMCs, yielding at least 6 micrograms per sample. For every donor, an aliquot of PBMCs went through flow cytometry to measure the percentages of naive CD45RAhigh/CD27high T cells. Sequencing was performed on blood. The origin of this receptor is a woman younger than 30 in good health. This chain joins TRBV4-1 to TRBJ1-3; no confident D gene assignment can be made. The bases are TGCGCCAGCAGCCATCCCCGGGAAGCTGGAAACACCATATATTTT. Translation gives CASSHPREAGNTIYF.